What follows describes a single T cell receptor beta chain. This clone was observed a handful of times. The specificity of this receptor is unknown. Per-nucleotide qualities are absent, and no much larger clonotype sits a single base away. The germline V gene gives CDR1 as MGHRA and CDR2 as YSYEKL. V and J lose 3 bases and 1 base, and a span of 5 bases separates them. From the cysteine through the phenylalanine, the CDR3 covers 13 amino acids. Only the CDR3 part of the read is kept: 39 bases, read in frame from the first base. A single peripheral blood draw of approximately 0.11 L on average was collected from each donor into heparinised tubes. A BD FACSAria II and a panel including CD45RO, CCR7, CD25, CD127, CD95 and CD27 were used to sort naive, central memory, regulatory and stem cell-like memory CD4+ T cells. Purity was above 95% for every sorted population. Right away, PBMCs were isolated by Lymphoprep density gradient centrifugation and were stained directly, with no culture step. So that batch effects would be minimized, each experiment stained and sorted samples in pairs, pairing one healthy donor with one patient.

This sample was included in a study of beta chain features in type 1 diabetes (dated by TCRdb to 2017 to 2018). For the wider study: No differences in mean age, gender distribution, total cell number or subset yield were found between patients and healthy donors. Across all samples, about 110 million sorted cells were examined, and cell number per subset correlated strongly with RNA yield. The study compared the TCRB repertoires of sorted circulating CD4+ T cell subsets in recently diagnosed type 1 diabetes patients with those in matched healthy donors. Whereas all 30 or so donors provided naive and central memory subsets, regulatory and stem cell-like memory subsets were isolated from just 8 patients and about 8 healthy donors. General conclusions and limits of the study: In all four CD4+ subsets, TCRB CDR3 length was moderately but significantly shorter in type 1 diabetes patients. Only small numbers of individuals were included in the HLA sub-analyses, which left unresolved whether HLA type had any influence on TCRB rearrangement. Naive, central memory and regulatory TCRB repertoires appeared to be more similar among patients than among healthy donors. Shorter templates might have been favored by PCR, but patient and control samples were amplified and corrected together, so both groups would have been affected equally by any skew. Because cDNA was sequenced instead of genomic DNA, highly expressing activated cells could be over-represented, though the groups showed no difference in activation or CD3 levels. Patients with type 1 diabetes made fewer insertions and deleted more nucleotides at VDJ recombination sites, implying thymic rearrangement abnormalities.

The entire isolated RNA was reverse transcribed using the High Capacity cDNA Reverse Transcription Kit, and thus expressed TCRB transcripts were sequenced. Naive, central memory and regulatory T cell samples underwent deep immunoSEQ sequencing, averaging approximately 3.5 million total reads per sample. Sorted cells were lysed in RLT buffer, and RNA was extracted using DNase-treated RNeasy Micro or Mini kits according to cell number. To prevent cross-contamination, each cell subset was processed individually, whereas patient and healthy donor samples were processed jointly. Using the immunoSEQ multiplex PCR, TCRB sequences were amplified from cDNA into 87-bp fragments spanning the CDR3 region. The amplicons were sequenced using the Illumina HiSeq platform. Per the original workflow: Synthetic template baselines were used to correct PCR bias computationally, reads within Hamming distance 2 were collapsed, and singletons that could not be merged were discarded. Reads were aligned against IMGT to assign V, D and J genes, CDR3 length and insertions or deletions at six rearrangement sites. Within each subset, clonotype counts were normalized to sorted cell number, after which true diversity and Gini coefficients were computed with the tcR R package. The overlap coefficient, calculated on TCRB nucleotide sequences, was used to measure repertoire sharing. Out-of-frame TCRB sequences from naive cells were analyzed as a proxy for the pre-selection repertoire. Sourced from immuneACCESS, this table was stored by TCRdb with only in-frame sequences that have V and J called. A share of the clones is absent; for the studies checked, an unresolved V gene accounts for under half, and the remainder has no known explanation. That table supplies the V and J calls and clone size; D and trimming were determined from the DNA. The sample data list about 340,000 clones, and around an eighth of these were observed just once. The ten largest clones add up to about 0.016% of the sample.

The receptor was derived from a young woman with type 1 diabetes. The sequence links TRBV4-1 to TRBJ2-3; no confident D gene assignment can be made. Sequencing used naive CD4+ T cells from blood. Per the publication, the cell subset or site label means: true naive CD4+ T cells. The bases are TGCGCCAGCAGCCACGAGGGCACAGATACGCAGTATTTT. Its amino acids are CASSHEGTDTQYF.